Listed below are T cell receptor beta chains from one sample, sequenced in a study of shared clonotypes between healthy human individuals. The protocol was immunoSEQ multiplex PCR, while the TCRdb copy is restricted to in-frame clones and leaves out a portion. There are about 480,000 clones in the sample; roughly 79% occur only once, and about 12% lies in the top ten. Sequencing used PBMCs. The receptor set was obtained from a woman in her thirties or forties in good health. Some clones in this sample may be carry-over from other donors' samples. CDR3s include the opening cysteine and the closing phenylalanine or tryptophan. D genes are given only for firm matches. A clone size is listed for some rows: how often the clone was seen (once, few, many), or a class if it is expanded.

.,few,TRBJ1-2,TRBV2,TGTGCCAGCAGTGAAGCAGGGCAGGCTGCTAACTATGGCTACACCTTC,CASSEAGQAANYGYTF
TRBD1,.,TRBJ1-2,TRBV25-1,TGTGCCAGCAGTGACCGGACAGGGGTTGGCTACACCTTC,CASSDRTGVGYTF
.,.,TRBJ2-7,TRBV19,TGTGCCAGTAGTATATCCGCGGAGTCTACCTACGAGCAGTACTTC,CASSISAESTYEQYF
.,.,TRBJ1-1,TRBV5-4,TGTGCCAGCAGCTTGGCGGGGGGGACGATGAACACTGAAGCTTTCTTT,CASSLAGGTMNTEAFF
.,once,TRBJ2-3,TRBV5-6,TGTGCCAGCAGCCTCCGTTATGCCGACCGCACAGATACGCAGTATTTT,CASSLRYADRTDTQYF
.,.,TRBJ2-1,TRBV11-2,TGTGCCAGCAGCTCCCCGACTGGTATATACAATGAGCAGTTCTTC,CASSSPTGIYNEQFF
TRBD2,.,TRBJ2-7,TRBV18,TGTGCCAGCTCACCAACGACTAGCGGGACCTACGAGCAGTACTTC,CASSPTTSGTYEQYF
TRBD1,.,TRBJ2-1,TRBV28,TGTGCCAGCAGTTTACCCAGGGGGCGCGTATACAATGAGCAGTTCTTC,CASSLPRGRVYNEQFF
.,.,TRBJ2-7,TRBV5-8,TGTGCCAGCAGCGCGACCCTTTACGAGCAGTACTTC,CASSATLYEQYF
.,few,TRBJ2-7,TRBV25-1,TGTGCCAGCCAAAGGGGTTTCGAGGATACCTACGAGCAGTACTTC,CASQRGFEDTYEQYF
.,.,TRBJ2-6,TRBV4-1,TGCGCCAGCAGCCATCGAGGGGCCAACGTCCTGACTTTC,CASSHRGANVLTF
.,.,TRBJ2-7,TRBV5-4,TGTGCCAGCAGCCTCGGGACCGCTACCTACGAGCAGTACTTC,CASSLGTATYEQYF
.,.,TRBJ1-6,TRBV30,TGTGCCTGGAGTCAGGGGAATAATTCACCCCTCCACTTT,CAWSQGNNSPLHF
.,.,TRBJ1-1,TRBV18,TGTGCCAGCTCACCCCCGACCCGGGCGGGCACTGAAGCTTTCTTT,CASSPPTRAGTEAFF
.,.,TRBJ2-7,TRBV28,TGTGCCAGCAGTTTAGTTGGGGATGAGCAGTACTTC,CASSLVGDEQYF
.,.,TRBJ2-5,TRBV6-1,TGTGCCAGCAGTGAAGGACAGGTTCAAGAGACCCAGTACTTC,CASSEGQVQETQYF
.,.,TRBJ1-1,TRBV7-3,TGTGCCAGCAGCTTAAACAGGGTTGGTACTGAAGCTTTCTTT,CASSLNRVGTEAFF
TRBD2,.,TRBJ2-3,TRBV10-3,TGTGCCATCAGTTTTGGCGGGAGTGAGTCAGATACGCAGTATTTT,CAISFGGSESDTQYF
.,.,TRBJ2-1,TRBV7-2,TGTGCCAGCAGCTTAAGGAGAAATGAGCAGTTCTTC,CASSLRRNEQFF
.,.,TRBJ1-3,TRBV10-3,TGTGCCATCAGGGTTACTGGAAACACCATATATTTT,CAIRVTGNTIYF
.,.,TRBJ2-1,TRBV4-1,TGCGCCAGCAGCCGTCCACCTGTGGGAGTAGGGTATGAGCAGTTCTTC,CASSRPPVGVGYEQFF
.,.,TRBJ2-5,TRBV27,TGTGCCAGCAGCAGACTCGGGCCCAGGTTCGAGACCCAGTACTTC,CASSRLGPRFETQYF
TRBD2,.,TRBJ2-3,TRBV4-2,TGTGCCAGCAGCCAGGCGGGGGGCGGCACAGATACGCAGTATTTT,CASSQAGGGTDTQYF
TRBD1,.,TRBJ1-1,TRBV18,TGTGCCAGCTCACTGCGACAGGGGCAGAACACTGAAGCTTTCTTT,CASSLRQGQNTEAFF
.,few,TRBJ1-5,TRBV14,TGTGCCAGCAGCCAAGAACGACAGCCCCAGCATTTT,CASSQERQPQHF
.,.,TRBJ2-5,TRBV10-3,TGTGCCATCAGTGGTCTGGGAAGCGAGACCCAGTACTTC,CAISGLGSETQYF
.,once,TRBJ2-7,TRBV7-8,TGTGCCAGCAGCTTAGCGTCGGGCGAGCAGTACTTC,CASSLASGEQYF
.,.,TRBJ2-5,TRBV5-6,TGTGCCAGCAGCCTTAACAGGGAGACCCAGTACTTC,CASSLNRETQYF
.,.,TRBJ1-2,TRBV30,TGTGCCGCACAGGGATCCTATGGCTACACCTTC,CAAQGSYGYTF
TRBD1,few,TRBJ1-1,TRBV7-3,TGTGCCAGCAGCTCGGGACAGGGAGGTGAAGCTTTCTTT,CASSSGQGGEAFF
.,.,TRBJ2-5,TRBV6-5,TGTGCCAGCAGTCAACAGTGGAGAGAGACCCAGTACTTC,CASSQQWRETQYF